These 9 T cell receptor beta chains were all obtained from the same sample, sequenced in a study of T-cell reconstitution after alpha-beta-depleted transplantation in children. The TCRbeta library was prepared with unique molecular identifiers. Using its own MiXCR run on the PCR reads, TCRdb lists one record per CDR3 protein. The table has about 870,000 distinct CDR3 sequences, 15% to 20% seen once. The sample here was PBMCs, mostly from graft donor cells, taken 360 days after TCRalphabeta/CD19-depleted stem cell transplant. The source of these receptors is a male patient between 5 and 17 years old who had a stem cell transplant for acute lymphoblastic leukemia, so the T cells may come from the graft donor.

This clonotype has at least ten counts. The gene calls are TRBV7-6 and TRBJ2-1; 7 nucleotides agree with TRBD2. The ends lost 1 base at V and 9 bases at J; junction bases unmatched: 6. CDR3 size: 14 residues. CDR1 is SGHVS, CDR2 FNYEAQ, per germline. The CDR3 region has the DNA TGTGCCAGCAGCTTAGGAGGGAGGGCGGGTGAGCAGTTCTTC. The encoded protein is CASSLGGRAGEQFF.

This clonotype was counted a few times. V usage is TRBV19 and J usage is TRBJ1-2; no clear D gene. Germline V lookup: CDR1 LNHDA, CDR2 SQIVND (reference sequence). V was clipped by 7 bases and J by 0 bases, with 9 bases between them. This CDR3 comprises 13 residues. CDR3 loop: CASIGDTNYGYTF. As DNA, the CDR3 is TGTGCCAGTATTGGGGATACTAACTATGGCTACACCTTC.

This clonotype was seen many times. The chain carries TRBV12-3 or TRBV12-4 and TRBJ2-1; D is possibly TRBD1 (5 bases). With 3 bases removed from V and 3 bases from J, the gap between germline ends came to 15 bases. The CDR3 runs 16 residues. The CDR3 loop reads CASSFPTESFYNEQFF. The CDR3 DNA sequence: TGTGCCAGCAGTTTCCCGACAGAGTCCTTCTACAATGAGCAGTTCTTC.

The genes are TRBV3-1 and TRBJ2-1; 9 bases align to TRBD2. The length of the CDR3 is 17 residues. Trimming removed 0 bases from V and 3 bases from J; junction bases left unmatched: 6. Germline V lookup: CDR1 LGHDT, CDR2 YNNKEL (reference sequence). As DNA, the CDR3 is TGTGCCAGCAGCCAAGATCTGGTGCGGGAGGGCTACAATGAGCAGTTCTTC. Translation: CASSQDLVREGYNEQFF.

This clonotype was counted many times. The rearrangement uses TRBV5-1 and TRBJ2-4; D is undetermined. V gave up 2 bases and J gave up 0 bases, with 6 bases separating them. The germline V gene encodes CDR1 SGHRS and CDR2 YFSETQ. There are 14 residues in the CDR3. The CDR3 reads CASSFELAKNIQYF. The CDR3 DNA sequence: TGCGCCAGCAGCTTTGAATTAGCCAAAAACATTCAGTACTTC.

This clonotype showed up just a few times. This rearrangement joins TRBV25-1 to TRBJ2-1, with 8 nucleotides matching TRBD1. This CDR3 spans 15 amino acids. Germline lookup yields CDR1 MGHDK and CDR2 SYGVNS. V was clipped by 3 bases and J by 14 bases; unmatched bases: 15. CDR3 loop: CASSEKNRRTGNEFF. DNA for the CDR3: TGTGCCAGCAGTGAGAAAAATAGGAGGACAGGGAATGAGTTCTTC.

The chain joins TRBV7-9 to TRBJ1-4; no definite D call. Germline lookup yields CDR1 SEHNR and CDR2 FQNEAQ (reference sequence). The V end was cut by 4 bases, the J end by 8 bases, with 11 bases between. The CDR3 covers 13 residues. The CDR3 here is CASSSGAREKLFF. CDR3 DNA: TGTGCCAGCAGCTCCGGAGCGAGGGAAAAACTGTTTTTT.

The table lists this clonotype with many counts. This chain uses TRBV6-6 with TRBJ2-5, with D hard to call. Trimming stripped 9 bases from V and 4 bases from J, with 3 bases between. The CDR3 runs 9 residues. Germline CDR1 MNHNY, CDR2 SVGAGI (reference sequence). The CDR3 loop reads CASSETQYF. CDR3 DNA: TGTGCCAGTTCAGAGACCCAGTACTTC.

This clonotype was seen only a few times. J is TRBJ2-7 and V is TRBV12-3 or TRBV12-4, with D perhaps TRBD2 (6 bases). The length of the CDR3 is 17 residues. V lost 4 bases and J lost 1, with 20 bases in between. The CDR3 sequence: CASSYQPRAGSSYEQYF. The CDR3 DNA reads as TGTGCCAGCAGTTACCAACCCCGGGCGGGGTCATCCTACGAGCAGTACTTC.